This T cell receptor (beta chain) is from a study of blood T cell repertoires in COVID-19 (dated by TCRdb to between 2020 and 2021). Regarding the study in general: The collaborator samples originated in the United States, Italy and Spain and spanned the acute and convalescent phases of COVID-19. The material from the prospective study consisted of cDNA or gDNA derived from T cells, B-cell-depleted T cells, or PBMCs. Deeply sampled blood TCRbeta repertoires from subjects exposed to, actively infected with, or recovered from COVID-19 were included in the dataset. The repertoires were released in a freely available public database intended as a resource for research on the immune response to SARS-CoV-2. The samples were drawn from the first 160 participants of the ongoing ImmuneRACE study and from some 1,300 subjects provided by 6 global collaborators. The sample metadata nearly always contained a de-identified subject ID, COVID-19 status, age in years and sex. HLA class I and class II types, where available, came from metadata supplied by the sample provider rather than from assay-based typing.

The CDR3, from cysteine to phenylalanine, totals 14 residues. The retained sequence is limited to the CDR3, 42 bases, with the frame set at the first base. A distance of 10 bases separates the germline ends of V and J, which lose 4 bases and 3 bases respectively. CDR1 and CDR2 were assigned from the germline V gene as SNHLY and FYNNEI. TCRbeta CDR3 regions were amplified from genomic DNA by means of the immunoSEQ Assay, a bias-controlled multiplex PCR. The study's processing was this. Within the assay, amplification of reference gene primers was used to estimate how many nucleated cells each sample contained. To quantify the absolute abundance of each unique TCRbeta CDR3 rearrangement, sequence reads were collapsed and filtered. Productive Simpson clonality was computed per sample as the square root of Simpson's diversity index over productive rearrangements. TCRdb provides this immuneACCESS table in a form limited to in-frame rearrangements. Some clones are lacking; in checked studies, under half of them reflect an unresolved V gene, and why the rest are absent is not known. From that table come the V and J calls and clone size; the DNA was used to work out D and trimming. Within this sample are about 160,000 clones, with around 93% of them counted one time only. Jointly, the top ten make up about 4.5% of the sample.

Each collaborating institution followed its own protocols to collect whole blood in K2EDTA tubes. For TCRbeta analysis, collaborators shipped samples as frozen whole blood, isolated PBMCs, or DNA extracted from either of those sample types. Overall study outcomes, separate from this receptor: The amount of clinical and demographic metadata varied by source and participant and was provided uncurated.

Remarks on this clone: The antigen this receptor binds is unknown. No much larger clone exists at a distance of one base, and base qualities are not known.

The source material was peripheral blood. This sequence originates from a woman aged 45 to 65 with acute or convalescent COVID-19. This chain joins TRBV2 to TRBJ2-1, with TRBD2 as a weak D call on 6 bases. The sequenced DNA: TGTGCCAGCAGTGTTAACGGGGGCTACAATGAGCAGTTCTTC. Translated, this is CASSVNGGYNEQFF. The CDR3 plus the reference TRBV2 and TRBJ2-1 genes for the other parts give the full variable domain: EPEVTQTPSHQVTQMGQEVILRCVPISNHLYFYWYRQILGQKVEFLVSFYNNEISEKSEIFDDQFSVERPDGSNFTLKIRSTKLEDSAMYFCASSVNGGYNEQFFGPGTRLTVL.